This passage covers 7 T cell receptor beta chains from one sample sequenced in a study of blood T cell repertoires in COVID-19. This table comes from immunoSEQ multiplex PCR, and its TCRdb copy is limited to in-frame clones, with some not included. The repertoire holds a few hundred thousand clones, 87% seen once, with around 10% in the top ten. Sequenced: PBMCs or T cells enriched from blood (not recorded which). All receptors come from a woman aged 18-29 years who had recovered from COVID-19.

V gene TRBV2 combines with J gene TRBJ1-2; D might be TRBD1 (5 bases). V dropped 6 bases and J dropped 4 bases, with 15 bases sitting between them. Germline lookup yields CDR1 SNHLY and CDR2 FYNNEI. CDR3 length: 14 residues. CDR3 loop: CASRGTAGSYGYTF. The DNA for the CDR3 is TGTGCCAGCAGAGGGACTGCGGGTAGCTATGGCTACACCTTC.

V usage is TRBV2 and J usage is TRBJ2-7; 7 bases match TRBD2. The V segment lost 7 bases and the J segment 3 bases; nucleotides outside the gene matches: 12. The CDR3 is made up of 15 amino acids. Looked up from germline, CDR1 is SNHLY and CDR2 is FYNNEI. This CDR3 reads CASNWGGGEGYEQYF. The CDR3 bases are TGTGCCAGCAACTGGGGTGGGGGGGAAGGCTACGAGCAGTACTTC.

The genes are TRBV27 and TRBJ2-1, with D unclear. The germline CDR1 and CDR2 sequences are MNHEY and SMNVEV (reference sequence). The ends were cut back, 2 bases at V and 4 bases at J, with 6 bases in the middle. The CDR3 runs 13 residues. The CDR3 loop is CASSLARYNEQFF. For the CDR3, the DNA is TGTGCCAGCAGTTTAGCGAGATACAATGAGCAGTTCTTC.

CDR3 amino acids: CASSFTSGPYEQYF. In nucleotides, the CDR3 is TGTGCCAGCAGCTTCACTAGCGGTCCCTACGAGCAGTACTTC. The J gene is TRBJ2-7, the V gene TRBV7-2; 8 bases fit TRBD2. V trimming: 3 bases; J trimming: 2 bases; junction bases outside the gene matches: 3. CDR1 is SGHTA and CDR2 is FQGNSA in the germline V gene. The CDR3 loop spans 14 amino acids.

This sequence joins TRBV11-2 and TRBJ2-2, with 10 bases that match TRBD2. CDR1 is SGHAT, CDR2 FQNNGV, per germline. This CDR3 is 15 amino acids long. V was pared by 5 bases and J by 4 bases, with 4 bases of the junction left unmatched. CDR3 DNA: TGTGCCAGCAGCACGGGACTAGCGATCACCGGGGAGCTGTTTTTT. Protein product: CASSTGLAITGELFF.

The V call is TRBV25-1, the J call TRBJ2-2, with 9 bases identical to TRBD2. Per the germline V gene, CDR1 is MGHDK and CDR2 is SYGVNS. The length of the CDR3 is 14 residues. V was clipped by 8 bases and J by 2 bases; unmatched bases: 3. This chain's CDR3 is CASYSGRNTGELFF. The CDR3 nucleotides are TGTGCCAGCTATAGCGGGAGAAACACCGGGGAGCTGTTTTTT. Using reference TRBV25-1 and TRBJ2-2 for the parts outside the CDR3, the full variable domain is EADIYQTPRYLVIGTGKKITLECSQTMGHDKMYWYQQDPGMELHLIHYSYGVNSTEKGDLSSESTVSRIRTEHFPLTLESARPSHTSQYLCASYSGRNTGELFFGEGSRLTVL.

The chain employs TRBV5-6 and TRBJ1-3; 9 positions agree with TRBD1. The CDR3 contains 15 residues. The ends lost 4 bases at V and 4 bases at J; junction bases unmatched: 6. Germline V gene sequence: CDR1 SGHDT, CDR2 YYEEEE. DNA of the CDR3: TGTGCCAGCAGCCCTACCGGGACAGGGGGAAACACCATATATTTT. Protein sequence: CASSPTGTGGNTIYF.